This T cell receptor (beta chain) was documented in a study of shared clonotypes between healthy human individuals. Across the whole study: CD4 naive and CD4 memory each took three plates per donor, while CD8 naive took two and CD8 memory one.

Some clones are missing from TCRdb's copy, which holds only in-frame ones; the method was immunoSEQ multiplex PCR. The sample carries a few million clones, approximately 92% recorded once. Recent acute infections and vaccinations were absent in the healthy HIV-negative adult donors. Germline V gene data show CDR1 as SGHRS and CDR2 as YFSETQ. The CDR3 consists of 16 residues. A word on this clone: Its antigen is not identified. A read error may produce the germline difference seen at one junction end. Other DNA sequences within the sample encode an identical CDR3.

Findings and caveats of the study: Of the naive CD4 clonotypes, 4% to 5% were shared across a handful of donors.

The source is a man in his late teens or twenties in good health. This chain links TRBV5-1 with TRBJ1-6, with D perhaps matching TRBD1 (5 bases). Input material: naive CD4+ T cells sorted from blood. The sample's subset: CD45RA+ positively selected. The CDR3 region has the DNA TGCGCCAGCAGCCTCCAATGGGGGAGAGATAATTCACCCCTCCATTTT. This translates into CASSLQWGRDNSPLHF.